These T cell receptor beta chains were read from a single sample in a study of blood T cell repertoires in COVID-19. The table came from immunoSEQ multiplex PCR; TCRdb's copy has only in-frame clones and leaves some out. The sample has about 130,000 clones, 81% seen once; the top ten hold 17%. Sequenced input: peripheral blood. These receptors all come from a man aged 25-45 years with COVID-19, enrolled during active disease. Both conserved end residues are part of each CDR3. Fields, in order: clone size, V gene, J gene, D gene, CDR3 DNA, CDR3 protein. A D gene is named only where the DNA matches it firmly. Size is stated for part of the rows, as once, few or many counts, or as a class when the clone is expanded.

.	TRBV14	TRBJ2-1	TRBD2	TGTGCCAGCAGCCAAGCGCTTCAGCGGGGGGGCCACAATGAGCAGTTCTTC	CASSQALQRGGHNEQFF
.	TRBV28	TRBJ1-1	TRBD1	TGTGCCAGCAGTTCTTGGGGGGGAAGGACAGGGGAGAACACTGAAGCTTTCTTT	CASSSWGGRTGENTEAFF
.	TRBV6-5	TRBJ1-1	.	TGTGCCAGCAGTTACGACAGTAAGGCGGACACTGAAGCTTTCTTT	CASSYDSKADTEAFF
few	TRBV10-3	TRBJ2-2	.	TGTGCCATCAGTGGTAGCGGCCTTGGGGCCGGGGAGCTGTTTTTT	CAISGSGLGAGELFF
.	TRBV30	TRBJ1-3	.	TGTGCCTGGAGTGTAGGGAGGAACACCATATATTTT	CAWSVGRNTIYF
.	TRBV7-3	TRBJ2-5	TRBD2	TGTGCCAGCAGCTTAGGCGGGAGAAGGGGAGAGACCCAGTACTTC	CASSLGGRRGETQYF
.	TRBV6-2/TRBV6-3	TRBJ2-1	.	TGTGCCAGCAGTTTTCCCCCAGGGGTAAGCCGCCCCCTTCAGCAGTTCTTC	CASSFPPGVSRPLQQFF
.	TRBV19	TRBJ2-3	TRBD2	TGTGCCAGTAGTAGGGGAGGGAGCACAGATACGCAGTATTTT	CASSRGGSTDTQYF
.	TRBV6-5	TRBJ1-5	.	TGTGCCAGCAGTACAGGTTATGTTCAGCCCCAGCATTTT	CASSTGYVQPQHF
.	TRBV30	TRBJ2-3	TRBD2	TGTGCCTGGACTATGCTAATAGCGGGAGGAAGAGATACGCAGTATTTT	CAWTMLIAGGRDTQYF
once	TRBV27	TRBJ2-7	TRBD1	TGTGCCAGCAGTAGGACAGGGTCCTACGAGCAGTACTTC	CASSRTGSYEQYF
.	TRBV7-3	TRBJ2-5	.	TGTGCCAGCAGCTTACAGGCGCGGGGCGAAGGAGAGACCCAGTACTTC	CASSLQARGEGETQYF
once	TRBV6-5	TRBJ2-3	.	TGTGCCAGCAGATCTGGACAGAAAACAGATACGCAGTATTTT	CASRSGQKTDTQYF
once	TRBV27	TRBJ2-5	TRBD2	TGTGCCAGCAGTTTCCGTGGGACTAGCGGGCACCAAGAGACCCAGTACTTC	CASSFRGTSGHQETQYF
once	TRBV27	TRBJ1-2	TRBD1	TGTGCCAGCAGTTTATCTTCCGGGACAGGGGGCCTTGGTGGCTACACCTTC	CASSLSSGTGGLGGYTF
.	TRBV30	TRBJ1-3	TRBD1	TGTGCCTGGAGGTCCCCCCGAGACAGGGGGTTTGGAAACACCATATATTTT	CAWRSPRDRGFGNTIYF
.	TRBV6-5	TRBJ2-7	TRBD1	TGTGCCAGCAGTTACCGGGACAGCTCTCGGGAGCAGTACTTC	CASSYRDSSREQYF
many	TRBV6-6	TRBJ2-1	.	TGTGCCAGCAGTTACTCCCTAGCCGAGCAGTTCTTC	CASSYSLAEQFF
.	TRBV27	TRBJ2-7	TRBD2	TGTGCCAGCAGTTTATCTAGCGGGAGCCGCTACGAGCAGTACTTC	CASSLSSGSRYEQYF
.	TRBV5-1	TRBJ1-2	TRBD1	TGCGCCAGCAGCAAGGACAGGGGTTCTGGCTACACCTTC	CASSKDRGSGYTF
once	TRBV30	TRBJ1-1	TRBD1	TGTGCCTGGAGCCGGGACAGGGGTCGGAATCGGGCTTTCTTT	CAWSRDRGRNRAFF
.	TRBV10-3	TRBJ1-4	.	TGTGCCATCAGTGCTGGCGGCCTCCTCTCTAATGAAAAACTGTTTTTT	CAISAGGLLSNEKLFF
.	TRBV6-5	TRBJ1-2	.	TGTGCCAGCAGTTCACAGGGTAAAAATGGCTACACCTTC	CASSSQGKNGYTF
once	TRBV5-1	TRBJ1-1	TRBD1	TGCGCCAGCAGCACCGCCGGGACAGGGGTCACTGAAGCTTTCTTT	CASSTAGTGVTEAFF
.	TRBV27	TRBJ2-2	.	TGTGCCAGCAGGGATTTCGGACACCTGAACACCGGGGAGCTGTTTTTT	CASRDFGHLNTGELFF
once	TRBV6-2/TRBV6-3	TRBJ1-1	TRBD1	TGTGCCAGCAGTTACCCCTTGGACAGGGAAGGAACTGAAGCTTTCTTT	CASSYPLDREGTEAFF
.	TRBV5-4	TRBJ2-1	.	TGTGCCAGCAGCTTCTCAGGGCCAGGTGAGCAGTTCTTC	CASSFSGPGEQFF
few	TRBV29-1	TRBJ2-7	.	TGCAGCGTTGAAACCGGGGGAGAAAACGAGCAGTACTTC	CSVETGGENEQYF
.	TRBV21-1	TRBJ1-1	.	TGTGCCAGCAGCAAAGCCGGACGGGGACAGGGATACACTGAAGCTTTCTTT	CASSKAGRGQGYTEAFF
.	TRBV6-5	TRBJ2-3	TRBD1	TGTGCCAGCAGCTTGACAGGGGGCACAGATACGCAGTATTTT	CASSLTGGTDTQYF
once	TRBV3-1/TRBV3-2	TRBJ2-5	.	TGTGCCAGCAGCCCCGGGCGGGGGCGGGGGGAGACCCAGTACTTC	CASSPGRGRGETQYF
.	TRBV27	TRBJ2-1	TRBD2	TGTGCCAGCAGTTTAGCGGGGGGCCCCTACAATGAGCAGTTCTTC	CASSLAGGPYNEQFF
.	TRBV27	TRBJ1-1	TRBD1	TGTGCCAGCAGTTCCTCCCACAGGGGAAGGTACACTGAAGCTTTCTTT	CASSSSHRGRYTEAFF
.	TRBV5-1	TRBJ2-6	.	TGCGCCAGCAGCTTGGGTCACTCTGGGGCCAACGTCCTGACTTTC	CASSLGHSGANVLTF
.	TRBV5-8	TRBJ2-5	.	TGTGCCAGCAGCTTGCACAGGGCAGCAGAGACCCAGTACTTC	CASSLHRAAETQYF
.	TRBV6-5	TRBJ1-4	TRBD1	TGTGCCAGCAGTCTCCTATACGACAGGGCTGAAAAACTGTTTTTT	CASSLLYDRAEKLFF
.	TRBV10-3	TRBJ1-5	TRBD1	TGTGCCATCGGGGGTGGACAGGGAAATCAGCCCCAGCATTTT	CAIGGGQGNQPQHF
.	TRBV6-5	TRBJ2-7	TRBD1	TGTGCCAGCACTCCTAGGACAGGTAACTCCTACGAGCAGTACTTC	CASTPRTGNSYEQYF
once	TRBV16	TRBJ1-2	.	TGTGCCAGCAGCCAATCGCAGGGTGCTAACTATGGCTACACCTTC	CASSQSQGANYGYTF
.	TRBV28	TRBJ2-1	TRBD1	TGTGCCAGCAGTCCCGATCGACAGGGGTATGAGCAGTTCTTC	CASSPDRQGYEQFF
.	TRBV5-1	TRBJ2-3	TRBD2	TGCGCCAGCAGCTTGGCCTTGCAGCGGGAGAAGCTTTTGTCCATGGATACGCAGTATTTT	CASSLALQREKLLSMDTQYF
.	TRBV21-1	TRBJ2-1	.	TGTGCCAGCAGCCCCGAGTCAACTAGCTACAATGAGCAGTTCTTC	CASSPESTSYNEQFF
.	TRBV19	TRBJ2-7	.	TGTGCCAGTAGTATGACAGCCCTACCCTTCTACGAGCAGTACTTC	CASSMTALPFYEQYF
.	TRBV10-3	TRBJ2-7	.	TGTGCCATCAGTGAGTCGGAGGGTTTCTACGAGCAGTACTTC	CAISESEGFYEQYF
.	TRBV2	TRBJ1-2	.	TGTGCCAGCAGTGAAGAGGGAGAAGGGGGTAGTGGCTACACCTTC	CASSEEGEGGSGYTF
.	TRBV27	TRBJ2-1	TRBD2	TGTGCCAGCAGTGTTGGTCGGGGGGTAATTTACAATGAGCAGTTCTTC	CASSVGRGVIYNEQFF
few	TRBV10-3	TRBJ2-3	.	TGTGCCATCAGCGAAGCCAGGGTGGGCACAGATACGCAGTATTTT	CAISEARVGTDTQYF
.	TRBV13	TRBJ1-1	TRBD1	TGTGCCAGCGGACCCTGGACAGGGAGTACTGAAGCTTTCTTT	CASGPWTGSTEAFF
.	TRBV15	TRBJ1-1	TRBD1	TGTGCCACCAGCCGACAGGGAGGAGGGAACACTGAAGCTTTCTTT	CATSRQGGGNTEAFF
.	TRBV11-3	TRBJ2-3	TRBD1	TGTGCCAGCAGCCGACAGGGGGCCCCAGATACGCAGTATTTT	CASSRQGAPDTQYF
once	TRBV7-2	TRBJ2-5	TRBD2	TGTGCCAGCAGCTTCGACACTAGCGGGGGAGGGACCCAGTACTTC	CASSFDTSGGGTQYF